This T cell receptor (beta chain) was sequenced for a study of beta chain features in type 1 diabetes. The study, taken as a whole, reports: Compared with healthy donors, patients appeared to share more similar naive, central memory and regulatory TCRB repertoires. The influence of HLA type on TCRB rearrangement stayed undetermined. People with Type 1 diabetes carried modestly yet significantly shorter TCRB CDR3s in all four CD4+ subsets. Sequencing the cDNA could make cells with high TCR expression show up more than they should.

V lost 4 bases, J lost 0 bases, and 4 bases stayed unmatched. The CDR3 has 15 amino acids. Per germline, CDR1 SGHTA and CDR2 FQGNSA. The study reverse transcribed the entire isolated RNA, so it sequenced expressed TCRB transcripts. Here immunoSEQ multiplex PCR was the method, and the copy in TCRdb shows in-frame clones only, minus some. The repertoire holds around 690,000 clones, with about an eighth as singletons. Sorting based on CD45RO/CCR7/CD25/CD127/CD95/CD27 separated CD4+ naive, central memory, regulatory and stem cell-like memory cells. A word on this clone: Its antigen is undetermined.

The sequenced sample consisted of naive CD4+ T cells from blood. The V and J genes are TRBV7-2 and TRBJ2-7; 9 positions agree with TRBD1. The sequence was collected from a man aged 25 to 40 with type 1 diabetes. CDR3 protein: CASSSGTGSSYEQYF. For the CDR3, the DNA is TGTGCCAGCAGCTCCGGGACAGGGAGCTCCTACGAGCAGTACTTC.